The 5 T cell receptor beta chains below come from one sample, sequenced in a study of blood T cells in healthy people across ages. A J-beta primer mix and a sample-barcoded 5' primer were used in a second PCR of about 7 to 12 cycles. TCRdb used MiXCR to reprocess the 5' RACE reads, holding one entry per CDR3 protein. In the table there are over 1.5 million distinct CDR3 sequences, just under 50% of which are singletons. Sequencing was done on a sample of blood. These TCRs come from a woman aged 40 to 50 in good health.

The J gene is TRBJ1-1, the V gene TRBV5-1; D is unresolved. With 0 bases removed from V and 6 bases from J, the gap between germline ends came to 9 bases. Germline V gene sequence: CDR1 SGHRS, CDR2 YFSETQ. CDR3 length: 13 residues. The CDR3 bases are TGCGCCAGCAGCTTGGGAATGGGGTCTGAAGCTTTCTTT. It specifies CASSLGMGSEAFF.

This sequence joins TRBV20-1 and TRBJ1-5, with TRBD1 identical over 9 bases. CDR1 is DFQATT and CDR2 is SNEGSKA in the germline V gene (reference sequence). The trim removed 5 bases at V and 3 bases at J, leaving 11 bases unmatched. The CDR3 loop spans 16 amino acids. The CDR3 coding sequence is TGCAGTGCTGGATTGGGACAGGGATTCTCCAATCAGCCCCAGCATTTT. Residues: CSAGLGQGFSNQPQHF.

This clonotype was recorded a few times. The chain combines TRBV4-1 with TRBJ2-7; D uncertain. Per germline, CDR1 MGHRA and CDR2 YSYEKL. The CDR3 is 15 residues long. Trimming cost V 1 base and J 2 bases, with 12 bases left between them. The CDR3 DNA sequence: TGCGCCAGCAGCCAAGTTCTGGTTGGCACCTACGAGCAGTACTTC. Translation gives CASSQVLVGTYEQYF.

This clonotype was seen only a few times. V and J are TRBV10-1 and TRBJ2-7; no definite D call. V dropped 1 base and J dropped 4 bases, with 14 bases sitting between them. The CDR3 is 15 residues long. Per germline, CDR1 WNHNN and CDR2 SYGVQD (reference sequence). The CDR3 sequence is CASSEFHTSRYEQYF. CDR3 nucleotide sequence: TGCGCCAGCAGTGAGTTCCACACGTCTCGATACGAGCAGTACTTC.

V gene TRBV5-6 combines with J gene TRBJ2-1; D might be TRBD2 (7 bases). The CDR3 consists of 15 residues. Trimming cost V 4 bases and J 7 bases, with 18 bases left between them. The germline gives CDR1 SGHDT, CDR2 YYEEEE. The CDR3 region is CASSAAGGPLNEQFF. CDR3 DNA sequence: TGTGCCAGCAGCGCGGCCGGGGGGCCGTTGAATGAGCAGTTCTTC.